This T cell receptor beta chain was sequenced during a study of CD8 T cells in ankylosing spondylitis. General observations from the study: Disease-linked clones proved CD8+ and comparatively uncommon in peripheral blood. Reports of some motif variants in reactive arthritis synovial fluid and blood predate this one. For ankylosing spondylitis blood, a TCR beta motif of under 10 highly homologous variants appeared characteristic.

Note on this clonotype: Its target is unknown.

TCRdb itself ran the 5' RACE reads through MiXCR, one entry per CDR3 protein. The data show roughly 40,000 distinct CDR3 sequences, 16% seen once. V lost 6 bases to trimming and J lost 1 base, with 12 bases between them. The V gene's germline CDR1 is MDHEN and CDR2 SYDVKM. There are 15 residues in the CDR3. Sequencing input: blood. The chain has TRBV28 and TRBJ2-2; TRBD1 is a possible D gene (5 bases). The receptor was isolated from a male donor with ankylosing spondylitis or in good health (not recorded which). The CDR3 region has the DNA TGTGCCAGCAGCGGAACCGGACAGAACACCGGGGAGCTGTTTTTT. Its protein is CASSGTGQNTGELFF.